Presented here are 20 T cell receptor beta chains from one specimen sequenced in a study of cytomegalovirus exposure and HLA in healthy donors. Primers: 60 Vbeta forward and 13 Jbeta reverse. The protocol was immunoSEQ multiplex PCR, while the TCRdb copy is restricted to in-frame clones and leaves out a portion. Of some 200,000 clones in the sample, about four fifths were seen once. The sequenced sample was PBMCs. Receptors originate from a woman aged 45-60 years in good health and CMV-seropositive.

The chain employs TRBV2 and TRBJ1-4, with D perhaps TRBD1 (5 bases). V gave up 6 bases and J gave up 4 bases, with 12 bases separating them. The CDR3 is made up of 14 amino acids. Germline V gene data show CDR1 as SNHLY and CDR2 as FYNNEI. The CDR3, as DNA: TGTGCCAGCAGCCCACAGGTGGTTAATGAAAAACTGTTTTTT. Its protein is CASSPQVVNEKLFF.

The chain couples TRBV30 to TRBJ2-5; 9 bases match TRBD2. The CDR3 consists of 16 residues. Unmatched junction bases numbered 10, after V lost 1 base and J lost 4 bases. CDR1 and CDR2 from the germline V gene are GTSNPN and SVGIG (reference sequence). CDR3 protein: CAWSGLAGPGVETQYF. The CDR3 DNA reads TGTGCCTGGAGTGGCCTAGCGGGGCCCGGGGTAGAGACCCAGTACTTC.

Turning to this clone: One end of the junction varies from germline; a read error may be responsible. This rearrangement joins TRBV10-3 to TRBJ2-2, with 8 bases that match TRBD1. Germline V gene sequence: CDR1 ENHRY, CDR2 SYGVKD. The CDR3 covers 15 residues. CDR3 nucleotide sequence: TGTGCCACCAGTGAGAAAGGACAGGGAGGCTGGGAGCCGTTTTTT. Translating it yields CATSEKGQGGWEPFF.

The chain recombines TRBV29-1 with TRBJ1-1, with D possibly being TRBD1 (5 bases). CDR1 and CDR2 from the germline V gene are SQVTM and ANQGSEA. This CDR3 contains 14 residues. Between the trimmed V and J ends, which lost 1 base and 7 bases, there was a span of 16 bases. CDR3 in DNA: TGCAGCGTTGAAGTGGGGCTTCACAGGCTTGAAGCTTTCTTT. It specifies CSVEVGLHRLEAFF.

This chain joins TRBV6-5 and TRBJ1-1; D not certain. The CDR3 totals 13 residues. The germline V and J ends were trimmed by 6 bases and 0 bases, with 8 bases remaining between them. Germline V CDR1 and CDR2: MNHEY, SVGAGI. The chain's CDR3 is CASSIGMNTEAFF. Written as DNA, the CDR3 is TGTGCCAGCAGCATCGGGATGAACACTGAAGCTTTCTTT.

The chain uses TRBV6-6 and TRBJ1-1; D is possibly TRBD1 (5 bases). Germline values: CDR1 MNHNY, CDR2 SVGAGI (reference sequence). V gave up 0 bases and J gave up 0 bases, with 11 bases separating them. This CDR3 is 16 amino acids long. The CDR3 region is CASSYSRGKLNTEAFF. The CDR3 region has the DNA TGTGCCAGCAGTTACTCGCGGGGGAAACTGAACACTGAAGCTTTCTTT.

The chain recombines TRBV6-5 with TRBJ1-2; possible D gene TRBD1, 5 bases. Germline V lookup: CDR1 MNHEY, CDR2 SVGAGI. Trimming left V 9 bases short and J 4 bases short, with 21 bases between. The CDR3 extends over 15 amino acids. The CDR3 spells CASNRFSGGSYGYTF. The DNA for the CDR3 is TGTGCCAGTAATCGCTTCTCCGGGGGGAGCTATGGCTACACCTTC.

A few counts support this clone. The same CDR3 also results from other DNA sequences found in this sample. The chain is built from TRBV5-1 and TRBJ2-3; a possible D gene is TRBD1 (5 bases). The germline V gene has CDR1 SGHRS and CDR2 YFSETQ. Between the trimmed V and J ends, which lost 2 bases and 1 base, there was a span of 11 bases. The CDR3 is 15 residues long. The CDR3 is CASSFNGRGTDTQYF. The CDR3, as DNA: TGCGCCAGCAGCTTCAACGGCAGGGGCACAGATACGCAGTATTTT. The full variable domain, in which reference TRBV5-1 and TRBJ2-3 provide the parts outside the CDR3, is KAGVTQTPRYLIKTRGQQVTLSCSPISGHRSVSWYQQTPGQGLQFLFEYFSETQRNKGNFPGRFSGRQFSNSRSEMNVSTLELGDSALYLCASSFNGRGTDTQYFGPGTRLTVL.

The V call is TRBV7-3, the J call TRBJ1-1; TRBD1 agrees at 7 bases. Losses at the gene ends were 5 bases for V and 7 bases for J; bases not matched to a gene: 7. The length of the CDR3 is 13 residues. The germline V gene encodes CDR1 SGHTA and CDR2 FQGTGA. The CDR3 protein is CASSITGASEAFF. As DNA, the CDR3 is TGTGCCAGCAGCATTACAGGGGCGAGTGAAGCTTTCTTT.

The chain combines TRBV15 with TRBJ2-7, with TRBD2 matching over 7 bases. There are 14 residues in the CDR3. Germline assignment: CDR1 LNHNV and CDR2 YYDKDF (reference sequence). With V trimmed by 4 bases and J by 0 bases, 3 bases remained unmatched. The CDR3 here is CATSTIAGSYEQYF. In DNA, the CDR3 is TGTGCCACCAGCACTATAGCGGGCTCCTACGAGCAGTACTTC.

The chain carries TRBV6-1 and TRBJ2-2; tentatively, D is TRBD1 (5 bases). The CDR3 covers 16 residues. Germline V gene lookup returns CDR1 MNHNS and CDR2 SASEGT. The V and J ends lost 3 bases and 0 bases respectively, with 11 bases between them. Here the CDR3 reads CASSDTDSANTGELFF. CDR3 bases: TGTGCCAGCAGTGACACCGACAGCGCGAACACCGGGGAGCTGTTTTTT.

The chain has TRBV2 and TRBJ1-1; possible D gene TRBD1, 5 bases. The CDR3 is 15 residues long. CDR1 is SNHLY, CDR2 FYNNEI, per germline. V was shortened by 4 bases and J by 4 bases, with 16 bases between the two germline ends. The CDR3 DNA follows: TGTGCCAGCAGTGTACCGGGCCCCGGGGGCACTGAAGCTTTCTTT. Protein sequence: CASSVPGPGGTEAFF.

This clone was seen a few times. The rearrangement joins TRBV13 to TRBJ2-2, with a tentative D call TRBD1 (6 bases). The V gene lost 6 bases and the J gene lost 7 bases, with 18 bases spanning the gap. The germline V gene encodes CDR1 PRHDT and CDR2 FYEKMQ (reference sequence). This CDR3 has 15 amino acids. The CDR3 spells CASSEGESNGGELFF. In DNA form, the CDR3 reads TGTGCCAGCAGTGAGGGGGAGTCGAACGGCGGGGAGCTGTTTTTT.

The J gene is TRBJ2-7, the V gene TRBV5-4; 11 nucleotides match TRBD2. Germline CDR1 SGHNT, CDR2 YYREEE (reference sequence). V lost 0 bases to trimming and J lost 6 bases; unmatched junction nucleotides: 5. The CDR3 spans 15 residues. The CDR3: CASSLELAGVVEQYF. The CDR3 DNA follows: TGTGCCAGCAGCTTGGAACTAGCGGGGGTGGTCGAGCAGTACTTC.

The chain uses TRBV7-2 and TRBJ1-4; 9 nucleotides align to TRBD1. The V and J ends lost 1 base and 11 bases, in that order; junction bases with no gene match: 8. Germline V lookup: CDR1 SGHTA, CDR2 FQGNSA. CDR3 length: 15 residues. Here the CDR3 reads CASSLDPGQGVKLFF. CDR3 sequence (DNA): TGTGCCAGCAGCTTAGATCCGGGACAGGGCGTGAAACTGTTTTTT.

This sequence joins TRBV4-3 and TRBJ1-4, with D possibly matching TRBD1 (5 bases). Germline values: CDR1 LGHNA, CDR2 YSLEER. CDR3 length equals 18 residues. Trimming took 0 bases from V and 0 from J, leaving 14 bases between them. The CDR3 DNA reads as TGCGCCAGCAGCCAAGACCGGAGGGACGTTGCAACTAATGAAAAACTGTTTTTT. This translates into CASSQDRRDVATNEKLFF.

This clone was observed a single time. This chain links TRBV7-9 with TRBJ2-5; TRBD2 agrees at 13 bases. The CDR3 totals 15 residues. Germline CDR1 and CDR2: SEHNR and FQNEAQ (reference sequence). V lost 5 bases to trimming and J lost 1 base; unmatched junction nucleotides: 1. CDR3 nucleotide sequence: TGTGCCAGCAGCAGACTAGCGGGGGGCCAAGAGACCCAGTACTTC. Protein product: CASSRLAGGQETQYF.

In this sample, this clone turned up once. This chain joins TRBV5-4 and TRBJ2-5; D is unclear. Trimming cost V 4 bases and J 2 bases, with 12 bases left between them. The germline CDR1 and CDR2 sequences are SGHNT and YYREEE (reference sequence). There are 14 residues in the CDR3. The CDR3 region is CASSQTATQETQYF. Written as DNA, the CDR3 is TGTGCCAGCAGCCAAACCGCGACTCAAGAGACCCAGTACTTC.

This clone was observed once. V gene TRBV6-5 combines with J gene TRBJ2-1; D is perhaps TRBD1 (5 bases). The ends were cut back, 5 bases at V and 0 bases at J, with 11 bases in the middle. From germline, CDR1 is MNHEY and CDR2 SVGAGI. The CDR3 contains 15 residues. CDR3 in DNA: TGTGCCAGCAGTGTACGACAGAGCTCCTACAATGAGCAGTTCTTC. Translated: CASSVRQSSYNEQFF.

This CDR3 is CASSSSGYEQYF. The DNA of the CDR3 is TGTGCCAGCAGCAGTAGCGGCTACGAGCAGTACTTC. The J gene is TRBJ2-7, the V gene TRBV13; possibly TRBD2 for D (6 bases). CDR1 PRHDT and CDR2 FYEKMQ come from the germline V gene (reference sequence). The CDR3 extends over 12 amino acids. V lost 5 bases and J 3 bases, leaving 8 bases between the germline ends.